Reported below is one T cell receptor beta chain. Generated by immunoSEQ multiplex PCR, the TCRdb table keeps only in-frame clones and is missing some. Here the sample spans 35,000 to 50,000 clones, approximately 89% being singletons. Germline V CDR1 and CDR2: LNHDA, SQIVND (reference sequence). Between the trimmed V and J ends, which lost 5 bases and 0 bases, there was a span of 8 bases. The CDR3 runs 13 residues. The data stem from a study of OX40 agonist ivuxolimab in advanced cancers. Study details: Patients were given ivuxolimab, an antibody that agonizes OX40 (CD134).

This clonotype was obtained from an adult with an advanced solid tumor such as melanoma, head and neck, liver or kidney cancer. The rearrangement uses TRBV19 and TRBJ2-7; TRBD2 might be the D (6 bases). This specimen consisted of CD4+ or CD8+ T cells sorted from blood, obtained in a trial of the OX40 agonist ivuxolimab. The CDR3 reads CASSAGLSYEQYF. CDR3 DNA sequence: TGTGCCAGTAGTGCGGGGCTCTCCTACGAGCAGTACTTC. Looking up the rest from reference TRBV19 and TRBJ2-7 gives the full variable domain: DGGITQSPKYLFRKEGQNVTLSCEQNLNHDAMYWYRQDPGQGLRLIYYSQIVNDFQKGDIAEGYSVSREKKESFPLTVTSAQKNPTAFYLCASSAGLSYEQYFGPGTRLTVT.